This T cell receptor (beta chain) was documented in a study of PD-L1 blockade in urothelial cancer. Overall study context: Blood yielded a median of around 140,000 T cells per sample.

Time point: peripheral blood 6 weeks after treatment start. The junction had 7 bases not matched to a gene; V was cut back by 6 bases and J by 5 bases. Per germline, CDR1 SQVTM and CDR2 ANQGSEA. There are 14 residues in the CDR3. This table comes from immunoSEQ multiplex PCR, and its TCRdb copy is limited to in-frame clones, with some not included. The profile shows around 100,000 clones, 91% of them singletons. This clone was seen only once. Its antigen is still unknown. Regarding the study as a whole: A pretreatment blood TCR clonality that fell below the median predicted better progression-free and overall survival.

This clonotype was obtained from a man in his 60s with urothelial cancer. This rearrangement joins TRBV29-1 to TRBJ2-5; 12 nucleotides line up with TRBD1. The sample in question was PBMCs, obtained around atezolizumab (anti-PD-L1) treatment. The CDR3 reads CSVGTGGAGETQYF. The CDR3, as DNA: TGCAGCGTAGGGACAGGGGGCGCTGGGGAGACCCAGTACTTC.